This T cell receptor beta chain was sequenced in a study of blood T cell repertoires in COVID-19. Under the authors' procedure: Quantification of nucleated cells was approximated via reference gene primer amplification. Some clones are missing from TCRdb's copy, which holds only in-frame ones; the method was immunoSEQ multiplex PCR. V and J calls plus clone size are reproduced from that table; the DNA served to infer D and trimming. The table shows 300,000 to 350,000 clones, with 80% to 90% occurring only once. In Cohort 3, a recovered donor had either two negative PCRs, clearance, or symptom resolution. Germline values: CDR1 LNHDA, CDR2 SQIVND (reference sequence). V lost 5 bases and J lost 5, with 11 bases in between. This CDR3 has 13 amino acids.

The specimen sequenced was PBMCs or T cells enriched from blood (not recorded which). The source of this sequence is a man younger than 45 who had recovered from COVID-19. V and J are TRBV19 and TRBJ2-3, with D perhaps matching TRBD1 (5 bases). The DNA of the CDR3 is TGTGCCAGTAGTGGCAGGGATGGAGATACGCAGTATTTT. This gives the protein CASSGRDGDTQYF. The entire variable domain, with the rest obtained from reference TRBV19 and TRBJ2-3, is as follows: DGGITQSPKYLFRKEGQNVTLSCEQNLNHDAMYWYRQDPGQGLRLIYYSQIVNDFQKGDIAEGYSVSREKKESFPLTVTSAQKNPTAFYLCASSGRDGDTQYFGPGTRLTVL.